This T cell receptor beta chain was captured in a study of cytomegalovirus exposure and HLA in healthy donors. Turning to the study itself: HLA-typed donors contributed 65 million to 95 million unique TCRs, which were held in an early data release. Study outcomes and limitations: Approximately 17,000 TCR beta sequences were associated with HLA alleles at 0.05 false discovery rate in a later analysis. Across all donors, roughly uniform sequencing depth was an assumption of the presence/absence analyses. Several V segments, TRBV6-2 and TRBV6-3 among them, could not be told apart and were dropped.

The CDR3 runs 16 residues. Per the germline V gene, CDR1 is SEHNR and CDR2 is FQNEAQ (reference sequence). V trimming: 3 bases; J trimming: 1 base; junction bases outside the gene matches: 6. A word on this clone: Its antigen is as yet unknown.

Amplification used 60 Vbeta primers and 13 Jbeta primers. Repertoires were generated with immunoSEQ multiplex PCR, while TCRdb's copy carries only in-frame clones and drops some. This table holds 270,000 or so clones, about 93% found once. This rearrangement joins TRBV7-9 to TRBJ2-3, with 8 bases lining up with TRBD1. The sample was PBMCs. The sequence was obtained from a girl aged 2-10 years in good health and CMV-seronegative. The CDR3 bases are TGTGCCAGCAGCTTGGACCCGGGACAGGGCACAGATACGCAGTATTTT. Protein sequence: CASSLDPGQGTDTQYF.